These 2 T cell receptor beta chains share one sample of origin, sequenced in a study of blood T cell repertoires in COVID-19. Assay used: immunoSEQ multiplex PCR; TCRdb lists only in-frame clones, some missing. Among 150,000 or so clones listed, approximately 82% were seen once. What was sequenced was PBMCs or T cells enriched from blood (not recorded which). The receptor source for this set is a woman between 45 and 65 years old who had recovered from COVID-19.

The rearrangement links TRBV30 to TRBJ2-3; D unclear. This CDR3 region has 13 residues. Germline loops: CDR1 GTSNPN, CDR2 SVGIG (reference sequence). The V end was cut by 2 bases, the J end by 1 base, with 7 bases between. This CDR3 reads CAWSPVGTDTQYF. CDR3 in DNA: TGTGCCTGGAGTCCCGTTGGCACAGATACGCAGTATTTT.

The chain couples TRBV5-8 to TRBJ2-1; a possible D gene is TRBD1 (6 bases). The V and J ends lost 4 bases and 3 bases respectively, with 8 bases between them. Germline values: CDR1 SGHTS, CDR2 YDEGEE. CDR3 size: 13 residues. The CDR3 sequence: CASSRGFYNEQFF. CDR3 nucleotide sequence: TGTGCCAGCAGCAGGGGGTTCTACAATGAGCAGTTCTTC.